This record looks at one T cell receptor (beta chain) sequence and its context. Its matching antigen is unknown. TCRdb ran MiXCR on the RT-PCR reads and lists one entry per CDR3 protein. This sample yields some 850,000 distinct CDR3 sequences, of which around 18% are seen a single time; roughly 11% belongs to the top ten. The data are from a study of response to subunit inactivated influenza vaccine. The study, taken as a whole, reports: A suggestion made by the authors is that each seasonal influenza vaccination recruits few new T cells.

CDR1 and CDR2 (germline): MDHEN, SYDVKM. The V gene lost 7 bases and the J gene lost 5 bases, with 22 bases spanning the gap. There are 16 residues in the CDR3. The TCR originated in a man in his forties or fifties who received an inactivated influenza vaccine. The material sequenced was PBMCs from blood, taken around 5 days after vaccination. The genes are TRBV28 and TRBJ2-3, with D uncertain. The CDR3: CASMPSQWAKGDTQYF. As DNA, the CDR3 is TGTGCCAGCATGCCCTCGCAATGGGCCAAGGGAGATACGCAGTATTTT.